The T cell receptor (beta chain) described here comes from a study of regulatory T cells in long-lasting Graves disease. Across the whole study: With positive TSH receptor antibodies and over 5 years of antithyroid drugs, Graves' disease was considered persistent. Study findings and constraints: Persistent disease favored TRBV28, TRBJ1-2 and TRBJ2-5.

This clonotype was seen repeatedly, ten times or more. Its antigen is as yet unknown. The time point: persistent/refractory GD, antithyroid drugs over 5 years with positive TRAb. The TCR library was made from RNA that had been extracted from PBMCs in TRIzol. HTBI primers from iRepertoire and Arm-PCR of CDR3 regions yielded the TCR beta libraries. TCRdb re-analysed the multiplex PCR reads in MiXCR, keeping a single row per CDR3 protein. The sample consists of some 370,000 distinct CDR3 sequences, about 23% of them appearing once. The CDR3 runs 13 residues. V was shortened by 10 bases and J by 7 bases, with 19 bases between the two germline ends. Germline assignment: CDR1 MNHNS and CDR2 SASEGT.

This sequence was found in a woman aged 40-49 years with Graves disease. The chain recombines TRBV6-1 with TRBJ1-2, with D perhaps matching TRBD1 (5 bases). The sequenced sample was peripheral blood mononuclear cells (PBMCs), obtained when the disease was refractory, from a patient treated with antithyroid drugs. The CDR3 sequence is CAILKSAGSGYTF. The CDR3, as DNA: TGTGCCATCCTAAAATCGGCAGGGAGTGGCTACACCTTC.